Listed here are 22 T cell receptor beta chains from one sample, sequenced in a study of blood T cell repertoires in COVID-19. Some clones are missing from TCRdb's copy, which holds only in-frame ones; the method was immunoSEQ multiplex PCR. Among some 200,000 clones, around nine tenths were seen once, and the ten largest hold around 4.8%. The sample was peripheral blood. The receptors shown here come from a woman between 40 and 55 years old with acute or convalescent COVID-19.

The V and J genes are TRBV2 and TRBJ1-6; D might be TRBD1 (5 bases). The CDR3 totals 14 residues. V gave up 8 bases and J gave up 14 bases, with 22 bases separating them. Germline CDR1 and CDR2: SNHLY and FYNNEI. This chain's CDR3 is CASGSDLPEGALHF. CDR3 bases: TGTGCCAGCGGCAGTGATCTACCCGAAGGGGCCCTCCACTTT.

The chain carries TRBV18 and TRBJ2-7; 7 bases agree with TRBD1. Germline V gene data show CDR1 as KGHSH and CDR2 as LQKENI. The CDR3 extends over 12 amino acids. J gave up 4 bases and V 4 bases, and 1 base lay outside the gene matches. This CDR3 is CASSRDSYEQYV. CDR3 bases: TGTGCCAGCTCACGGGACAGTTACGAGCAGTACGTC.

The chain carries TRBV7-6 and TRBJ2-5; TRBD1 might be the D (7 bases). Germline lookup yields CDR1 SGHVS and CDR2 FNYEAQ. The CDR3 sequence is 15 residues long. Deletions cut 4 bases from V and 1 base from J, with 13 bases between. The CDR3 loop reads CASSWEDRTQETQYF. For the CDR3, the DNA is TGTGCCAGCAGCTGGGAGGACAGGACCCAAGAGACCCAGTACTTC.

V usage is TRBV29-1 and J usage is TRBJ1-1; no firm D call. The CDR3 is made up of 12 amino acids. Germline CDR1 SQVTM, CDR2 ANQGSEA. V gave up 4 bases and J gave up 6 bases, with 12 bases separating them. Written as DNA, the CDR3 is TGCAGCGTTGTTGAGGGTTTCCCTGAAGCTTTCTTT. This codes for CSVVEGFPEAFF.

The CDR3 DNA reads TGTGCCAGCACCCCAAAGGGGGCCAGGACAGATACGCAGTATTTT. Its protein is CASTPKGARTDTQYF. This chain links TRBV28 with TRBJ2-3; 7 bases map to TRBD1. The CDR3 contains 15 residues. V lost 7 bases and J lost 3; bases outside the gene matches: 10. Germline CDR1 is MDHEN and CDR2 is SYDVKM.

The DNA of the CDR3 is TGTGCCAGCAGCCATCACGACAGGTACAACTATGGCTACACCTTC. Translation: CASSHHDRYNYGYTF. V is TRBV3-1 (or the pseudogene TRBV3-2) and J is TRBJ1-2; D might be TRBD1 (6 bases). Trimming removed 3 bases at V and 2 bases at J, with 13 bases between. Germline CDR1 is LGHDT and CDR2 is YNNKEL (reference sequence). This CDR3 is 15 amino acids long.

This chain uses TRBV27 with TRBJ1-2; TRBD1 is a possible D gene (6 bases). Trimming removed 5 bases from V and 8 bases from J, with 18 bases in between. Germline V gene data show CDR1 as MNHEY and CDR2 as SMNVEV (reference sequence). This CDR3 has 14 amino acids. CDR3: CASSPNAGAEGYTF. The DNA of the CDR3 is TGTGCCAGCAGTCCGAATGCGGGGGCAGAAGGCTACACCTTC.

This clone was seen once. This chain links TRBV19 with TRBJ1-2, with 12 bases lining up with TRBD1. This CDR3 is built from 17 residues. Trimming took 11 bases from V and 2 from J; bases not matched to a gene: 15. The germline gives CDR1 LNHDA, CDR2 SQIVND (reference sequence). CDR3 nucleotides: TGTGCCGCGAAGCACAGGGACAGGGGGCAAGCGAACTATGGCTACACCTTC. Protein sequence: CAAKHRDRGQANYGYTF.

This clone was seen more than once but under ten times. V gene TRBV3-1 (or the pseudogene TRBV3-2) combines with J gene TRBJ1-1; the D is unclear. The CDR3 is 16 amino acids. Germline CDR1 LGHDT, CDR2 YNNKEL (reference sequence). V gave up 4 bases and J gave up 4 bases, with 19 bases separating them. The CDR3 bases are TGTGCCAGCAGCCCTCAGGCGGCGGGAGGTACCACTGAAGCTTTCTTT. Protein: CASSPQAAGGTTEAFF.

V usage is TRBV5-1 and J usage is TRBJ2-4, with 7 bases identical to TRBD2. Germline assignment: CDR1 SGHRS and CDR2 YFSETQ. This CDR3 has 23 amino acids. Losses at the gene ends were 0 bases for V and 3 bases for J; bases not matched to a gene: 27. Here the CDR3 reads CASSLALPRGPTGGLQNKNIQYF. The CDR3 DNA follows: TGCGCCAGCAGCTTGGCCTTACCTAGGGGCCCTACCGGGGGACTACAAAACAAAAACATTCAGTACTTC.

This chain connects TRBV19 to TRBJ2-7; D is undetermined. Deletions cut 11 bases from V and 4 bases from J, with 12 bases between. Germline values: CDR1 LNHDA, CDR2 SQIVND (reference sequence). The length of the CDR3 is 11 residues. The CDR3 loop reads CAQLIEYEQYV. The CDR3 nucleotides read TGTGCCCAACTGATCGAGTACGAGCAGTACGTC.

In regard to this clone: Other DNA sequences in the sample encode the same CDR3. The V call is TRBV5-1, the J call TRBJ2-5; D unresolved. The CDR3 contains 12 residues. Germline V lookup: CDR1 SGHRS, CDR2 YFSETQ. The V end lost 4 bases, the J end lost 1 base, and 5 bases lay between the germline ends. The CDR3 DNA is TGCGCCAGCAGCAGCCTCCAAGAGACCCAGTACTTC. Translated, it gives CASSSLQETQYF. Drawing the rest from reference TRBV5-1 and TRBJ2-5, the complete variable domain is KAGVTQTPRYLIKTRGQQVTLSCSPISGHRSVSWYQQTPGQGLQFLFEYFSETQRNKGNFPGRFSGRQFSNSRSEMNVSTLELGDSALYLCASSSLQETQYFGPGTRLLVL.

This chain joins TRBV2 and TRBJ1-6; D is perhaps TRBD1 (6 bases). Per the germline V gene, CDR1 is SNHLY and CDR2 is FYNNEI. Trimming took 6 bases from V and 9 from J, leaving 12 bases between them. The CDR3 is made up of 13 amino acids. CDR3 nucleotide sequence: TGTGCCAGCAGGGAAACACAGGGTTCACCCCTCCACTTT. Translated, it gives CASRETQGSPLHF.

The CDR3 coding sequence is TGTGCCTGGACCCCGGGACTAGCGGGGGGGTATTTAGAGACCCAGTACTTC. Its translation: CAWTPGLAGGYLETQYF. The chain uses TRBV30 and TRBJ2-5; 16 bases map to TRBD2. The CDR3 covers 17 residues. CDR1 and CDR2 (germline): GTSNPN, SVGIG (reference sequence). The ends lost 4 bases at V and 4 bases at J; junction bases unmatched: 9.

V is TRBV9 and J is TRBJ2-1; the match to TRBD2 covers 8 bases. The junction had 1 base not matched to a gene; V was cut back by 0 bases and J by 5 bases. Germline lookup yields CDR1 SGDLS and CDR2 YYNGEE. CDR3 length: 14 amino acids. CDR3 DNA sequence: TGTGCCAGCAGCGTAGCGGGGGGGCACAATGAGCAGTTCTTC. Protein sequence: CASSVAGGHNEQFF.

This clone was detected only once. V usage is TRBV11-2 and J usage is TRBJ1-6; the D gene is possibly TRBD1 (5 bases). Trimming left V 0 bases short and J 13 bases short, with 7 bases between. Germline CDR1 and CDR2: SGHAT and FQNNGV. This CDR3 is 12 amino acids long. CDR3 DNA: TGTGCCAGCAGCTTAGACAGGGCCCCCCTCCACTTT. Translated: CASSLDRAPLHF. The variable domain in full, with the rest retrieved from reference TRBV11-2 and TRBJ1-6, is EAGVAQSPRYKIIEKRQSVAFWCNPISGHATLYWYQQILGQGPKLLIQFQNNGVVDDSQLPKDRFSAERLKGVDSTLKIQPAKLEDSAVYLCASSLDRAPLHFGNGTRLTVT.

This clone was observed a single time. The genes are TRBV25-1 and TRBJ1-2, with a weak D call TRBD1 (6 bases). Germline V CDR1 and CDR2: MGHDK, SYGVNS. V lost 8 bases and J 8 bases, leaving 18 bases between the germline ends. The CDR3 runs to 13 residues. CDR3 DNA: TGTGCCAGCGCACCGGGGGGGCGAAAGGGCTACACCTTC. This translates into CASAPGGRKGYTF.

This chain links TRBV5-8 with TRBJ2-1, with 11 bases identical to TRBD1. In germline, CDR1 is SGHTS, CDR2 YDEGEE. V lost 6 bases and J lost 7; bases outside the gene matches: 9. The CDR3 runs to 15 residues. CDR3 sequence: CASIFGQGAWNEQFF. The CDR3 nucleotides read TGTGCCAGCATCTTCGGACAGGGGGCTTGGAATGAGCAGTTCTTC.

This clone appeared a single time. V is TRBV5-4 and J is TRBJ2-2; 7 positions agree with TRBD1. J was trimmed by 3 bases and V by 5 bases; bases with no gene match: 7. Germline V gives CDR1 SGHNT, CDR2 YYREEE (reference sequence). This CDR3 has 15 amino acids. The CDR3 coding sequence is TGTGCCAGCAGTCCCGGGACAGATTACACCGGGGAGCTGTTTTTT. This sequence encodes CASSPGTDYTGELFF.

The chain links TRBV7-9 to TRBJ1-1; 7 nucleotides align to TRBD1. This CDR3 contains 14 residues. Trimming took 10 bases from V and 1 from J; bases not matched to a gene: 9. Germline-derived CDR1 and CDR2 are SEHNR and FQNEAQ (reference sequence). The CDR3 region is CATTPGQRNTEAFF. CDR3 coding DNA: TGTGCCACTACGCCGGGACAGAGGAACACTGAAGCTTTCTTT.

The chain combines TRBV9 with TRBJ1-3; no clear D gene. Trimming stripped 0 bases from V and 3 bases from J, with 10 bases between. From germline, CDR1 is SGDLS and CDR2 YYNGEE. The CDR3 runs to 15 residues. CDR3 nucleotide sequence: TGTGCCAGCAGCGTAGCTGAGGCCCTTGGAAACACCATATATTTT. The encoded protein is CASSVAEALGNTIYF. The variable domain in full, with the rest retrieved from reference TRBV9 and TRBJ1-3, is DSGVTQTPKHLITATGQRVTLRCSPRSGDLSVYWYQQSLDQGLQFLIQYYNGEERAKGNILERFSAQQFPDLHSELNLSSLELGDSALYFCASSVAEALGNTIYFGEGSWLTVV.

The V call is TRBV20-1, the J call TRBJ2-3, with D perhaps TRBD2 (5 bases). The germline CDR1 and CDR2 sequences are DFQATT and SNEGSKA (reference sequence). V was shortened by 6 bases and J by 4 bases, with 8 bases between the two germline ends. The CDR3 runs 11 residues. The CDR3 nucleotides read TGCAGTGCCACGAGGGCAGATACGCAGTATTTT. It translates to CSATRADTQYF.